Reported below is one T cell receptor (beta chain). Produced via immunoSEQ multiplex PCR; TCRdb's table is partial and in-frame only. Of roughly 150,000 clones in the sample, over 70% were seen once. V shed 4 bases and J 4 bases; nucleotides not matched to a gene: 7. Germline V gene sequence: CDR1 SGHRS, CDR2 YFSETQ. This CDR3 comprises 15 residues. This specimen comes from a study of blood T cell repertoires in COVID-19. This study enrolled people aged about 18 to 100 from roughly 24 US geographic areas. This sequence originates from a man in his 70s who had been exposed to COVID-19. Sequenced: PBMCs or T cells enriched from blood (not recorded which). This sequence joins TRBV5-1 and TRBJ2-3; the match to TRBD1 covers 9 bases. The CDR3 sequence is CASSLRDREADTQYF. CDR3 in DNA: TGCGCCAGCAGCCTCCGGGACAGGGAGGCAGATACGCAGTATTTT.